The 16 T cell receptor beta chains reported below all come from one sample, sequenced in a study of sequential checkpoint blockade in melanoma. Sequencing used immunoSEQ multiplex PCR; TCRdb keeps in-frame clones, though not all of them. This table holds several thousand clones, just under 60% found once. Treatment meaning: randomized to nivolumab then ipilimumab (arm A) or the reverse (arm B). The material sequenced was CD8+ T cells sorted from blood (inferred from file names), taken from a patient given nivolumab and ipilimumab in sequence. Receptors originate from a human donor with melanoma.

This clone is medium-sized. The chain is built from TRBV4-3 and TRBJ1-2; 8 bases fit TRBD1. This CDR3 region has 16 residues. Per germline, CDR1 LGHNA and CDR2 YSLEER. J lost 6 bases, V lost 2 bases, and 11 bases had no gene match. CDR3 bases: TGCGCCAGCAGCCAAATTGCTGGGACAGGCGGGCATGGCTACACCTTC. Residues: CASSQIAGTGGHGYTF.

This clone was counted between two and nine times. The chain links TRBV6-4 to TRBJ2-2; D is unresolved. V dropped 0 bases and J dropped 6 bases, with 5 bases sitting between them. The CDR3 sequence is 13 residues long. Germline V gene data show CDR1 as MRHNA and CDR2 as SNTAGT. The CDR3 DNA sequence: TGTGCCAGCAGTGACTCAAGCCCCGGGGAGCTGTTTTTT. It yields the protein CASSDSSPGELFF.

This clone was seen only once. The chain couples TRBV9 to TRBJ2-5; 9 nucleotides line up with TRBD2. Per germline, CDR1 SGDLS and CDR2 YYNGEE. The CDR3 length is 16 residues. Trimming cost V 3 bases and J 2 bases; bases outside gene matches: 8. CDR3: CASSDPSGGSQETQYF. The DNA for the CDR3 is TGTGCCAGCAGCGACCCAAGCGGGGGGTCTCAAGAGACCCAGTACTTC.

This sequence joins TRBV9 and TRBJ2-7, with 7 bases fitting TRBD1. This CDR3 has 15 amino acids. Germline CDR1 reads SGDLS; CDR2 reads YYNGEE. With 3 bases clipped from V and 1 base from J, the junction kept 7 bases outside the gene matches. This CDR3 reads CASSASGTASYEQYF. CDR3 bases: TGTGCCAGCAGCGCCTCCGGGACAGCTTCCTACGAGCAGTACTTC.

This clone came up a few times. The J gene is TRBJ2-7, the V gene TRBV10-3; 7 nucleotides align to TRBD2. The ends lost 11 bases at V and 0 bases at J; junction bases unmatched: 7. CDR1 and CDR2 from the germline V gene are ENHRY and SYGVKD. This CDR3 is 13 amino acids long. CDR3 sequence (DNA): TGTGCCCTTGGGGGGGAGAGCTCCTACGAGCAGTACTTC. Translation gives CALGGESSYEQYF.

This sequence joins TRBV19 and TRBJ2-7; D remains ambiguous. V was shortened by 0 bases and J by 4 bases, with 13 bases between the two germline ends. This CDR3 comprises 15 residues. Germline-derived CDR1 and CDR2 are LNHDA and SQIVND (reference sequence). CDR3 region: CASSIESGLWYEQYF. CDR3 nucleotide sequence: TGTGCCAGTAGTATAGAATCAGGCCTCTGGTACGAGCAGTACTTC.

The chain employs TRBV30 and TRBJ2-7; D is unresolved. With 0 bases removed from V and 0 bases from J, the gap between germline ends came to 12 bases. Germline V gene data show CDR1 as GTSNPN and CDR2 as SVGIG (reference sequence). The CDR3 is made up of 15 amino acids. In nucleotides, the CDR3 is TGTGCCTGGAGTGTACTTTACCGGAGCTCCTACGAGCAGTACTTC. Protein sequence: CAWSVLYRSSYEQYF.

This clone is a singleton in its sample. The V gene is TRBV2, the J gene TRBJ2-2; D perhaps matches TRBD2 (6 bases). The length of the CDR3 is 16 residues. With 3 bases removed from V and 1 base from J, the gap between germline ends came to 12 bases. Germline V CDR1 and CDR2: SNHLY, FYNNEI. The CDR3, as DNA: TGTGCCAGCAGTGAGGTTCCAGCGGGGAACACCGGGGAGCTGTTTTTT. Amino acid sequence: CASSEVPAGNTGELFF.

The rearrangement links TRBV25-1 to TRBJ1-5; maybe TRBD1 (5 bases). The V and J ends lost 10 bases and 1 base respectively, with 17 bases between them. CDR3 length: 15 amino acids. CDR1 MGHDK and CDR2 SYGVNS come from the germline V gene. The CDR3 bases are TGTGCCACTACTTTCCAGGGAAGGAGCAATCAGCCCCAGCATTTT. Translating gives CATTFQGRSNQPQHF.

Worth noting for this clone: The germline gene is not matched at one end of the junction; a read error may be the cause. The sample contains more than one DNA sequence encoding this CDR3. V gene TRBV23-1 combines with J gene TRBJ1-1; D is possibly TRBD1 (5 bases). TRBV23-1 is an ORF, with its function uncertain. The CDR3 runs to 12 residues. Written as DNA, the CDR3 is TGTGCCAGCAGCCAGGGCAGCACTGAAGCTTTCTTT. This encodes CASSQGSTEAFF.

The rearrangement joins TRBV25-1 to TRBJ1-2; D gene uncertain. V lost 0 bases, J lost 0 bases, and 14 bases lay in between. CDR3 length equals 17 residues. CDR1 and CDR2 from the germline V gene are MGHDK and SYGVNS. The CDR3: CASSEYSGPQSNYGYTF. The CDR3 DNA reads as TGTGCCAGCAGTGAATATTCGGGTCCTCAATCTAACTATGGCTACACCTTC.

The chain links TRBV15 to TRBJ2-1; TRBD1 matches 10 bases. Unmatched junction bases numbered 1, after V lost 4 bases and J lost 1 base. The CDR3 totals 15 residues. Germline V gene data show CDR1 as LNHNV and CDR2 as YYDKDF (reference sequence). For the CDR3, the DNA is TGTGCCACCAGCACGGACAGGGGGTCCTACAATGAGCAGTTCTTC. Translation gives CATSTDRGSYNEQFF. Filled out from reference TRBV15 and TRBJ2-1, the complete variable domain reads DAMVIQNPRYQVTQFGKPVTLSCSQTLNHNVMYWYQQKSSQAPKLLFHYYDKDFNNEADTPDNFQSRRPNTSFCFLDIRSPGLGDTAMYLCATSTDRGSYNEQFFGPGTRLTVL.

This clone was picked up a small number of times. The chain uses TRBV5-6 and TRBJ2-7; no clear D. V lost 1 base to trimming and J lost 3 bases, with 14 bases between them. The CDR3 loop spans 15 amino acids. From germline, CDR1 is SGHDT and CDR2 YYEEEE. The CDR3 reads CASSLSGSSFYEQYF. CDR3 bases: TGTGCCAGCAGCTTGTCTGGCAGTTCCTTCTACGAGCAGTACTTC.

The rearrangement joins TRBV6-6 to TRBJ2-7; D gene ambiguous. The V and J ends lost 2 bases and 5 bases respectively, with 7 bases between them. Germline lookup yields CDR1 MNHNY and CDR2 SVGAGI (reference sequence). The CDR3 totals 12 residues. This chain's CDR3 is CASSYEADEQYF. CDR3 DNA sequence: TGTGCCAGCAGTTACGAGGCAGACGAGCAGTACTTC.

This clone occurred once. The rearrangement links TRBV15 to TRBJ1-5, with 7 bases matching TRBD1. The J segment lost 0 bases and the V segment lost 3 bases, leaving 11 bases of the junction unmatched. Germline V gives CDR1 LNHNV, CDR2 YYDKDF (reference sequence). The CDR3 runs to 18 residues. The CDR3 nucleotides read TGTGCCACCAGCAGTGAACATCCGGGACAGTATAGCAATCAGCCCCAGCATTTT. It is translated as CATSSEHPGQYSNQPQHF.

The V and J genes are TRBV5-6 and TRBJ2-1; 7 nucleotides line up with TRBD1. Germline CDR1 SGHDT, CDR2 YYEEEE. The CDR3 is made up of 14 amino acids. V was clipped by 1 base and J by 5 bases; unmatched bases: 3. The CDR3 DNA reads as TGTGCCAGCAGCTTGTGGCAGGGGGACAATGAGCAGTTCTTC. It translates to CASSLWQGDNEQFF.